The clone carrying this TCR beta chain was counted a few times. Its target is not known. Germline V gene data show CDR1 as MNHEY and CDR2 as SMNVEV (reference sequence). Trimming removed 3 bases at V and 2 bases at J, with 11 bases between. CDR3 length: 14 residues. This sample is drawn from a study of T cell repertoires in cytomegalovirus infection. Study-level background: Based on public TCR beta signatures, there were indications of CMV infection and of a matching HLA type.

Study findings and constraints: Public TCR beta family frequency separated CMV-and-HLA carriers, including in an independent cohort. HLA-C-restricted TCR beta clonotypes specific for CMV led the ex vivo response.

TCRdb fed the reads into MiXCR, producing one record per CDR3 protein. The sample holds 500,000 to 600,000 distinct CDR3 sequences, more than 15% seen once. This clonotype originated in a human donor in good health (CMV status not recorded). Some clones in this sample may be carry-over from other donors' samples. The chain recombines TRBV27 with TRBJ2-7; D possibly corresponds to TRBD2 (6 bases). The sample comprised CD8+ T cells from PBMCs. The CDR3 DNA follows: TGTGCCAGCAGTTTTAGCGGTCCTCCCTACGAGCAGTACTTC. Translated, it gives CASSFSGPPYEQYF.